This T cell receptor beta chain was recovered during a study of shared clonotypes between healthy human individuals. Turning to the study itself: For every donor, three CD4 naive, three CD4 memory, two CD8 naive and one CD8 memory plates were used. Study-wide results and caveats: Memory subsets generally showed lower estimated richness than naive subsets.

CD45RO-negative, CCR7-selected cells formed the naive CD8 fraction, which excluded terminally differentiated effector memory CD45RA+ cells. Only in-frame clones appear in the TCRdb table, and some are missing; sequencing was by immunoSEQ multiplex PCR. The sample holds roughly 2,000,000 clones, about 95% seen once. On this clone itself: Its target is unknown.

V lost 4 bases to trimming and J lost 1 base, with 13 bases between them. This CDR3 has 15 residues. Germline values: CDR1 MDHEN, CDR2 SYDVKM. The chain uses TRBV28 and TRBJ1-1; a possible D gene is TRBD1 (5 bases). This TCR came from a man aged 18 to 29 in good health. Sequences were obtained from naive CD8+ T cells sorted from blood. CDR3 in DNA: TGTGCCAGCAGTTCTGGGGCAGGCCAGAACACTGAAGCTTTCTTT. This codes for CASSSGAGQNTEAFF.